Below, one T cell receptor (beta chain) is given with its context. The antigen it binds to is not known. There are no base qualities to consult, and no much larger clone falls within one base. In total, 630 or so healthy bone marrow donors made up the cohort. At the time of sampling, every cohort member was nominally healthy, though immune exposures that went unrecorded were likely present. The donor was CMV seronegative and was included in the group of several hundred seronegative cohort members. Every donor gave a peripheral blood sample, and the peripheral blood mononuclear cells from that sample were used for TCR beta sequencing. The Qiagen DNeasy Blood Extraction Kit was used to extract genomic DNA from the blood cell samples. This record belongs to a study of cytomegalovirus exposure and HLA in healthy donors (dated by TCRdb to the late 2010s). At the level of the whole study: In an earlier analysis of approximately 500 of the donors, around 300 Gb of sequence data and roughly 100 million unique TCR beta sequences from about 179 million T cells were reported. An early release that covered fewer than 750 HLA-typed donors contained approximately 290 gigabases of sequencing data and 80 million or so unique TCR sequences. Of the roughly 420 genotyped donors, over 80% were placed in the genetic ancestry cluster associated with self-reported Caucasian donors. The aim of the study was to test whether cataloging public T cell receptors could identify signatures of past pathogen exposure. The study used immunosequencing to profile the T cell repertoires of 666 subjects and linked those repertoires to cytomegalovirus serostatus. In addition to the first cohort of 650 to 750 subjects, a separate validation cohort of under 150 different subjects was used. High-throughput TCR immunosequencing, statistical association of individual TCRs with disease status, and machine learning were combined to predict cytomegalovirus infection status. A later analysis re-examined previously published TCR beta repertoires from 500 to 700 donors and added high-resolution HLA genotyping to investigate patterns of TCR occurrence. Rather than using new phenotypic data, the later analysis identified candidate immune exposures from TCR beta sequences and from how often those sequences occurred across donors. To decide whether each TCR beta V gene segment behaved as functional or pseudogenic, an earlier analysis of some 570 of the donors relied on high-throughput TCR beta sequencing. Donor age, sex, ethnicity and CMV serostatus were compiled alongside the repertoire data. Genome-wide SNP genotypes for about 65% of the roughly 670 donors were used in a later genetic analysis, which treated that subset as a discovery cohort. All discovery cohort repertoires had been generated using a single sequencing platform. HLA typing included class I and class II loci at four-digit resolution. Typing coverage differed by locus: A, B, C, DRB1 and DQB1 were typed in about 620-630 donors, DQA1 in 500 to 550, DPA1 in 600 to 610, and DPB1 in 400 to 480. Because of strong linkage in the cohort, roughly five DR-DQ haplotypes were treated as single units for association and clustering. Across around 400 genotyped donors of the cohort, an average of about 200,000 unique TCR beta nucleotide sequences per donor were sequenced, and roughly 20% of those sequences were non-productive. On the study overall, not on this receptor specifically: It was suggested by the authors that the approach could potentially be generalized to other disease states and immunological phenotypes. According to a later analysis, parvovirus B19, influenza, CMV and Epstein-Barr virus appeared linked to several top co-occurrence clusters. A few of the identified cytomegalovirus-associated TCR beta chains were confirmed in vitro to be specific for cytomegalovirus antigens. Immune exposure information for the cohort was limited to CMV serostatus. According to a later genetic analysis, donors in an Asian-associated ancestry cluster had fewer N-insertions in productive TCRs than the roughly 700-donor mean. Linkage disequilibrium might explain the correlated functional status among segregating V segments, but an unknown experimental factor could not be ruled out. According to a later analysis, TCR association rates differed among HLA loci, with DRB1 alleles showing the most associated TCRs and HLA-C alleles showing the fewest. At a false discovery rate of 0.05, a later analysis linked roughly 17,000 TCR beta sequences to specific HLA alleles. This cohort had only TCR beta chains sequenced, and the lack of alpha or paired-chain data limited which features could be detected. The 87-base-pair reads could not distinguish some IMGT-functional V segments, including TRBV6-2 and TRBV6-3, so those segments were excluded. A further reported finding was that TCR beta sequences accurately predicted the HLA-A and HLA-B alleles for most subjects in the first cohort. Compared with equally common non-associated chains, HLA-associated TCR beta chains in a later analysis were more clonally expanded and had lower generation probabilities. About 17 rarely observed V segments, including chromosome 9 orphons, were excluded from the earlier analysis of some 590 of the donors because counts were too low. The sequencing pipeline was judged likely to have produced a cluster of highly shared sequence variants as a technical artifact. The classifier was reported to diagnose cytomegalovirus status with high specificity and sensitivity in both the original cohort and the validation cohort. HLA typing was unavailable for some donors at each locus, so association tests used only the typed subset. Presence/absence analyses assumed roughly uniform sequencing depth across donors, an assumption that may not hold. A later analysis found that most CMV-associated TCR beta chains appeared HLA-restricted, with HLA associations seemingly driven largely by CMV exposure. Assigning TCR associations to individual alleles was difficult when HLA alleles, especially DR and DQ, strongly co-occurred. The study gave a list of some 150 TCR beta chains associated with cytomegalovirus. An earlier analysis of 587 of the donors showed that most TCR beta V segments appeared in productive rearrangements either about 90% or about 30% of the time, which broadly matched IMGT annotations. While some public TCRs were present in many individuals, most TCR sequences turned up only very rarely across donors. In a later genetic analysis, a missense DCLRE1C variant was associated with V-gene and J-gene trimming of TCR beta chains, and the association was replicated in an independent cohort.

Taken from cysteine to phenylalanine, the CDR3 has 12 residues. Only the CDR3 DNA is retained, 36 bases long and in frame from the first base. V is clipped by 4 bases and J by 4 bases, and the sequence between their germline boundaries is 4 bases long. Based on the germline V gene, the CDR1 and CDR2 sequences are SNHLY and FYNNEI. The library was obtained by the immunoSEQ multiplex PCR assay. The multiplex PCR relied on a mix of 60 forward primers for TCR Vbeta segments and 13 reverse primers for TCR Jbeta segments. Amplification of the CDR3 region of rearranged TCR beta genes was performed with a multiplex PCR assay on genomic DNA. On the Illumina HiSeq System, the amplified TCR beta libraries were sequenced as 87-base-pair reads. As for the original processing: A later analysis tallied tens of millions of unique TCR beta chains across the approximately 670 repertoires, and about 12 million of those chains were shared by two or more donors. A nearest-neighbor algorithm error-corrected the raw reads and collapsed the reads into unique sequences, merging closely related sequences to remove PCR and sequencing errors. V, D and J gene segments were assigned by aligning CDR3 sequences to IMGT reference sequences. For a sequence to be retained, at least a six-nucleotide match to both a V gene segment and a J gene segment was required. A rearrangement counted as productive if the CDR3 had no stop codons and remained in frame with V and J, and every other rearrangement counted as non-productive. Following IMGT convention, CDR3 was defined as the stretch from the second conserved V-encoded cysteine to the conserved J-encoded phenylalanine. The earlier analysis of approximately 590 of the donors excluded any sequence lacking an unambiguous match to a single V gene segment. An earlier analysis of fewer than 750 of the donors called V segments functional above 56.7% productive rearrangements and segregating when the between-donor standard deviation exceeded 5%. A statistical classification framework was developed to diagnose cytomegalovirus status using the catalog of TCR beta chain sequences. A later analysis assigned V and J genes by comparing TCR nucleotide sequences with IMGT/GENE-DB human TR gene sequences. In a later analysis, CDR3 sequences and most-parsimonious VDJ recombination scenarios were assigned using the TCRdist pipeline. In a later analysis, each TCR beta chain was defined by its CDR3 amino acid sequence together with its V-gene family, and reads lacking a unique V-gene family were excluded. To address suspected cross-contamination and a sequencing artifact, a later analysis removed approximately 600 highly shared, low-generation-probability nucleotide sequences. In a later analysis, a clonal expansion index was calculated for each public chain from normalized within-repertoire ranks of inferred template counts. A later analysis computed generation probabilities with a VDJ recombination model fitted to out-of-frame rearrangements, and checked the results against IGoR. A later analysis scored TCR-TCR, TCR-HLA and TCR-CMV co-occurrence with hypergeometric tests, applying a repertoire-size bias correction to TCR pairs. In a later analysis, false discovery rates were estimated by permuting HLA or CMV assignments 20 times. A later analysis grouped co-occurring TCRs with DBSCAN, adding TCRdist sequence similarity when clustering within HLA-allele-positive subsets. Repertoires with fewer than 30,000 or more than 120,000 public chains, plus five repertoires with anomalous nucleotide sharing, were excluded from co-occurrence clustering. TCRdb re-hosts the immuneACCESS table, in-frame sequences only. Its copies lack some clones; in the studies checked, an unresolved V gene accounts for under half of them, and the cause for the rest is not known. From that table come the V and J calls and clone size; the DNA was used to work out D and trimming. The sample table contains some 150,000 clones; only one count was recorded for roughly 80% of them. The ten biggest clones cover around 4.3% of the sample.

Sequenced: PBMCs. The receptor's source is a man aged 25-45 years in good health and CMV-seronegative. The rearrangement joined TRBV2 to TRBJ1-4, with no confident D gene call. CDR3 reads: CASSALNEKLFF. The DNA sequence follows: TGTGCCAGCAGTGCCCTTAATGAAAAACTGTTTTTT.